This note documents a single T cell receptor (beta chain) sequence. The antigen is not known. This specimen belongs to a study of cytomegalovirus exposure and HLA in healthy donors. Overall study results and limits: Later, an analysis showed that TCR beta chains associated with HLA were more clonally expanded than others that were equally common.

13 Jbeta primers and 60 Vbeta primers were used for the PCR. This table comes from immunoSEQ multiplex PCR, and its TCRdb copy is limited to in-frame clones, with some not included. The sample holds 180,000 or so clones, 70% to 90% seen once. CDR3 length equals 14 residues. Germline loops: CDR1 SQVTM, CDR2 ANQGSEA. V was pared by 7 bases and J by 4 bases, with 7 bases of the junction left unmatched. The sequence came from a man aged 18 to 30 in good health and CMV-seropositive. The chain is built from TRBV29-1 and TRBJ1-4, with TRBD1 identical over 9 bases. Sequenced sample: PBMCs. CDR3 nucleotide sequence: TGCAGCGCAGACAGGGGGGCGGGTAATGAAAAACTGTTTTTT. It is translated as CSADRGAGNEKLFF. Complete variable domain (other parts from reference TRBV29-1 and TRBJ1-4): SAVISQKPSRDICQRGTSLTIQCQVDSQVTMMFWYRQQPGQSLTLIATANQGSEATYESGFVIDKFPISRPNLTFSTLTVSNMSPEDSSIYLCSADRGAGNEKLFFGSGTQLSVL.